This passage covers 27 T cell receptor beta chains from one sample sequenced in a study of monozygotic twins with inflammatory bowel disease. TCRdb reprocessed the 5' RACE reads, keeping one entry per CDR3 protein, no DNA. Its clone listing holds more than 300,000 distinct CDR3 sequences. Sequenced input: blood. The receptors shown here come from a human donor with ulcerative colitis or Crohn's disease, or a healthy co-twin of an affected twin (not recorded which).

The chain has TRBV18 and TRBJ1-1. CDR1 is KGHSH and CDR2 is LQKENI in the germline V gene. The CDR3 has 11 residues. CDR3 region: CASSPSSEAFF.

The V gene is TRBV30, the J gene TRBJ2-5; TCRdb calls TRBD2, which cannot be checked without DNA. Per germline, CDR1 GTSNPN and CDR2 SVGIG (reference sequence). This CDR3 is 13 amino acids long. Here the CDR3 reads CAWMPGGQETQYF.

V usage is TRBV6-5 and J usage is TRBJ2-5; TCRdb's assignment of TRBD1 cannot be checked, as there is no DNA. CDR3 length equals 16 residues. Germline CDR1 MNHEY, CDR2 SVGAGI. CDR3 residues: CASSYSTGPGEETQYF.

The CDR3 protein is CASSYNGQGAGETQYF. The rearrangement links TRBV6-5 to TRBJ2-5; TCRdb outputs TRBD1, but without DNA this stays unchecked. The length of the CDR3 is 16 residues. CDR1 is MNHEY and CDR2 is SVGAGI in the germline V gene.

This rearrangement joins TRBV5-5 to TRBJ1-2; TCRdb indicates TRBD1, and absent DNA this call remains unverified. This CDR3 has 14 residues. The germline V gene encodes CDR1 SGHKS and CDR2 YYEKEE (reference sequence). CDR3 sequence reads: CASSHRDRVFGYTF.

The chain is built from TRBV6-6 and TRBJ2-5; TCRdb returns TRBD2, unconfirmable since there is no DNA. Per germline, CDR1 MNHNY and CDR2 SVGAGI (reference sequence). The CDR3 covers 14 residues. CDR3 protein: CASSHTGTLKTQYF.

The gene calls are TRBV7-9 and TRBJ2-7; with no DNA, the TCRdb D assignment of TRBD1 cannot be verified. Germline lookup yields CDR1 SEHNR and CDR2 FQNEAQ (reference sequence). The CDR3 contains 11 residues. Here the CDR3 reads CASSFSPEQYF. Variable domain in full (rest from reference TRBV7-9 and TRBJ2-7): DTGVSQNPRHKITKRGQNVTFRCDPISEHNRLYWYRQTLGQGPEFLTYFQNEAQLEKSRLLSDRFSAERPKGSFSTLEIQRTEQGDSAMYLCASSFSPEQYFGPGTRLTVT.

The rearrangement links TRBV15 to TRBJ2-1; there is no DNA to check the TCRdb D call of TRBD2. CDR1 LNHNV and CDR2 YYDKDF come from the germline V gene (reference sequence). This CDR3 comprises 15 residues. This chain's CDR3 is CATSRLAFSYNEQFF.

This chain connects TRBV24-1 to TRBJ2-5; TCRdb's D gene call, TRBD1, goes unchecked for lack of DNA. CDR3 length equals 16 residues. Per the germline V gene, CDR1 is KGHDR and CDR2 is SFDVKD. The CDR3 spells CATSEPTGTGKETQYF.

The V gene is TRBV5-1, the J gene TRBJ2-5; TCRdb calls TRBD1, which cannot be checked without DNA. CDR3 length equals 14 residues. Germline loops: CDR1 SGHRS, CDR2 YFSETQ. The CDR3 protein is CASSFSTGSETQYF.

The rearrangement joins TRBV7-9 to TRBJ2-1. This CDR3 is built from 13 residues. Germline V CDR1 and CDR2: SEHNR, FQNEAQ (reference sequence). CDR3 amino acids: CASSLVNTNEQFF.

The CDR3 is CAISRRDEQYF. The chain carries TRBV10-3 and TRBJ2-7; checking the TCRdb D call of TRBD1 is not possible without DNA. The CDR3 is 11 residues long. Per germline, CDR1 ENHRY and CDR2 SYGVKD.

The rearrangement links TRBV3-1 to TRBJ1-2; as DNA is missing, the TRBD1 call by TCRdb cannot be tested. This CDR3 is built from 12 residues. Germline V gives CDR1 LGHDT, CDR2 YNNKEL (reference sequence). CDR3 in amino acids: CATTAGVGGYTF.

The chain joins TRBV19 to TRBJ2-1. Germline CDR1 reads LNHDA; CDR2 reads SQIVND (reference sequence). CDR3 length equals 13 residues. The CDR3 spells CASSQVPYNEQFF.

The V gene is TRBV5-1, the J gene TRBJ2-5; no DNA is available, so the TRBD2 call from TCRdb remains unchecked. CDR1 is SGHRS and CDR2 is YFSETQ in the germline V gene. The CDR3 contains 13 residues. CDR3 loop: CASSPRLGETQYF.

The chain links TRBV14 to TRBJ2-4; TCRdb reports TRBD1, a call that lacks DNA to check it against. The CDR3 totals 11 residues. Per germline, CDR1 SGHDN and CDR2 FVKESK. This CDR3 is CPALAKNIQYF.

The chain employs TRBV20-1 and TRBJ2-2; TCRdb's D gene call, TRBD1, goes unchecked for lack of DNA. Germline V gene sequence: CDR1 DFQATT, CDR2 SNEGSKA (reference sequence). The CDR3 contains 17 residues. The CDR3 loop is CSARDFKQGLNTGELFF.

This chain connects TRBV7-2 to TRBJ1-3. The CDR3 loop spans 14 amino acids. CDR1 is SGHTA and CDR2 is FQGNSA in the germline V gene. The CDR3 here is CASSYLGPGNTIYF.

CDR3 sequence: CASSQDEGIPSGNTIYF. The V call is TRBV4-2, the J call TRBJ1-3; TCRdb's D gene call, TRBD1, goes unchecked for lack of DNA. Germline CDR1 LGHNA, CDR2 YNFKEQ. CDR3 length: 17 residues.

The rearrangement uses TRBV20-1 and TRBJ1-6; absent DNA, TCRdb's TRBD1 call cannot be checked. The germline V gene encodes CDR1 DFQATT and CDR2 SNEGSKA (reference sequence). The CDR3 sequence is 14 residues long. The chain's CDR3 is CSAQGQGYNSPLHF.

The chain recombines TRBV30 with TRBJ1-2; TCRdb's assignment of TRBD1 cannot be checked, as there is no DNA. Germline V gives CDR1 GTSNPN, CDR2 SVGIG (reference sequence). The CDR3 spans 15 residues. The CDR3 loop reads CAWSPGGAPNYGYTF.

This chain uses TRBV20-1 with TRBJ2-5; TCRdb's assignment of TRBD2 cannot be checked, as there is no DNA. The CDR3 is 14 residues long. The V gene's germline CDR1 is DFQATT and CDR2 SNEGSKA (reference sequence). The CDR3 spells CSARKASGLETQYF.

The chain employs TRBV4-3 and TRBJ2-7. Germline CDR1 is LGHNA and CDR2 is YSLEER. CDR3 length: 14 residues. CDR3 sequence reads: CASKDTGGFYEQYF.

The rearrangement uses TRBV4-1 and TRBJ2-6; the TCRdb call, TRBD2, lacks DNA for checking. CDR3 size: 15 residues. From germline, CDR1 is MGHRA and CDR2 YSYEKL. CDR3 protein: CASSQEGSGANVLTF.

The V and J genes are TRBV7-9 and TRBJ1-5. The CDR3 loop spans 14 amino acids. Per germline, CDR1 SEHNR and CDR2 FQNEAQ (reference sequence). This CDR3 is CASSLDSGIQPQHF.

The CDR3 spells CSARDAAGANVLTF. The V gene is TRBV20-1, the J gene TRBJ2-6. The CDR3 is made up of 14 amino acids. CDR1 DFQATT and CDR2 SNEGSKA come from the germline V gene (reference sequence).

CDR3 residues: CASSLARNRNEKLFF. This chain joins TRBV7-2 and TRBJ1-4. Germline V lookup: CDR1 SGHTA, CDR2 FQGNSA. CDR3 size: 15 residues. Full variable domain (outside the CDR3, taken from reference TRBV7-2 and TRBJ1-4): GAGVSQSPSNKVTEKGKDVELRCDPISGHTALYWYRQSLGQGLEFLIYFQGNSAPDKSGLPSDRFSAERTGGSVSTLTIQRTQQEDSAVYLCASSLARNRNEKLFFGSGTQLSVL.